This T cell receptor beta chain comes out of a study of sequential checkpoint blockade in melanoma. Turning to the study itself: Patients were randomized 1:1 to nivolumab-then-ipilimumab or ipilimumab-then-nivolumab first-line.

In germline, CDR1 is SNHLY, CDR2 FYNNEI. The germline V and J ends were trimmed by 3 bases and 1 base, with 12 bases remaining between them. CDR3 length: 15 residues. Indicated treatment: randomized to nivolumab then ipilimumab (arm A) or the reverse (arm B). Produced via immunoSEQ multiplex PCR; TCRdb's table is partial and in-frame only. This sample carries roughly 20,000 clones, about four fifths of them seen once, and the ten largest clones take around 10%. The clonotype originates from a human donor with melanoma. This material consisted of CD8+ T cells sorted from blood (inferred from file names), taken from a patient given nivolumab and ipilimumab in sequence. This chain uses TRBV2 with TRBJ1-1; tentative D call: TRBD1 (6 bases). In DNA, the CDR3 is TGTGCCAGCAGTGAGGGGGCAGGGACGAACACTGAAGCTTTCTTT. Protein sequence: CASSEGAGTNTEAFF.